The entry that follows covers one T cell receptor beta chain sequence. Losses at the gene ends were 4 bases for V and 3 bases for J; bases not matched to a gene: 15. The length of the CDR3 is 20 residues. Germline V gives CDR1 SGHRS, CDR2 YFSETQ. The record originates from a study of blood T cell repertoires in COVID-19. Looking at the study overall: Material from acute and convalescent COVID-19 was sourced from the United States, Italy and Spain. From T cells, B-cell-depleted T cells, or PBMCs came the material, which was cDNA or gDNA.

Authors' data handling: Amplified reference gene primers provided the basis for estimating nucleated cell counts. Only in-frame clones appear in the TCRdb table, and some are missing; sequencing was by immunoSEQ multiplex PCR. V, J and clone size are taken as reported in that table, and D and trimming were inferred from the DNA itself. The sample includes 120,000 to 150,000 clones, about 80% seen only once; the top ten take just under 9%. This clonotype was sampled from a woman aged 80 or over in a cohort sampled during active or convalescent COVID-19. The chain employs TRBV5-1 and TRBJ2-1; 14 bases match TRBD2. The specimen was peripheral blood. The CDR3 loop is CASSPRQAGTSGGNYNEQFF. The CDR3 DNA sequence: TGCGCCAGCAGCCCACGGCAGGCTGGGACTAGCGGGGGAAACTACAATGAGCAGTTCTTC.